This T cell receptor (beta chain) was sequenced during a study of blood T cells in healthy people across ages. In regard to this clonotype: The antigen is unknown. A much bigger clone sits one base away, suggesting this may be a read error.

Overall study results and limits: Unsorted PBMC material precluded a definitive naive versus antigen-experienced comparison.

The donors, all healthy, were Caucasians living in Russia, aged about 6 to 100. Each donor had roughly 10 milliliters of peripheral blood drawn. Extractions gave at least 5 micrograms of total RNA per sample. A second PCR of roughly 7 to 11 cycles used a sample-barcoded 5' primer and a J-beta primer mix. MiXCR was run by TCRdb on the 5' RACE reads, yielding one entry per CDR3 protein. The sample yields 1.5 million to 2 million distinct CDR3 sequences, 28% seen once. The CDR3 has 15 amino acids. Germline assignment: CDR1 SGHTA and CDR2 FQGNSA. The gene calls are TRBV7-2 and TRBJ2-4, with D perhaps assigned TRBD1 or TRBD2 (5 bases each). The sequence was collected from a woman aged 25-40 years in good health. Sequenced input: blood. The CDR3: CAGSPRGPSGNIQYF. DNA of the CDR3: TGTGCCGGCAGCCCTAGGGGACCTTCTGGAAACATTCAGTACTTC.